These T cell receptor beta chains were read from a single sample in a study of blood T cell repertoires in COVID-19. Data came from immunoSEQ multiplex PCR; TCRdb stores just in-frame clones and leaves some out. The data show about 62,000 clones, approximately 92% seen once. Sample: peripheral blood. Source of these receptors: an older woman with COVID-19, enrolled during active disease. The conserved cysteine and the conserved F or W are not part of the CDR3 here.

>TRBV30
AWISAGGYT
>TRBV6-6
ASRLDRGSEKLF
>TRBV7-9
ASSPGAWEPQH
>TRBV5-1
ASSITGTSNSEQF
>TRBV10-2
ASSGQNIQY
>TRBV28
ASSINRGSEAF
>TRBV28
ASSEQDISGNTIY
>TRBV12-5
ASGLRGNTEAF
>TRBV4-3
ASSPGGGTSTDTQY
>TRBV5-1
ASSITDRAYSGANVLT
>TRBV15
ATSRRTGSLDGYT
>TRBV7-9
ASSLGSGAYSNQPQH
>TRBV15
ATSTRGVSSEAF
>TRBV7-3
ASSPRVAGELF
>TRBV6-2/TRBV6-3
ASSYEGATGELF
>TRBV27
ATGAGIAKNIQY
>TRBV4-3
ASSQPGLAGGPGRTGELF
>TRBV7-2
ASSSDLRETQY
>TRBV6-6
ASKVGGSGGNEQF
>TRBV3-1/TRBV3-2
ASSQDWVGRGRSYNSPLH
>TRBV7-9
ASSFSLAASYEQY
>TRBV6-1
ASSEGRQGGKNIQY
>TRBV7-2
ASSLGTGGITVGEQY
>TRBV10-3
AVGLAGDTGELF